The 6 T cell receptor beta chains given below trace back to one sample, sequenced in a study of molecular identifiers for immune sequencing clone quantification. A single record per CDR3 protein comes from TCRdb applying MiXCR to the PCR reads. In the table there are about 640,000 distinct CDR3 sequences, about 20% of which are singletons. The sample was naive CD8+ T cells from blood, with Jurkat cell RNA spiked in. Described subset: FACS-sorted CD8+CD4-CCR7+CD45RA+ naive T cells. The origin of the receptors is a human donor in good health. Some libraries in this study had Jurkat cell RNA spiked in.

The rearrangement uses TRBV15 and TRBJ2-7, with 7 bases fitting TRBD1. The CDR3 has 14 residues. The germline V gene encodes CDR1 LNHNV and CDR2 YYDKDF (reference sequence). Unmatched junction bases numbered 5, after V lost 4 bases and J lost 2 bases. Here the CDR3 reads CATSNRGPTYEQYF. CDR3 sequence (DNA): TGTGCCACCAGCAACAGGGGACCAACCTACGAGCAGTACTTC.

This clonotype was observed a handful of times. The chain combines TRBV13 with TRBJ2-5; 9 bases line up with TRBD1. The CDR3 is 15 amino acids. V trimming: 5 bases; J trimming: 2 bases; junction bases outside the gene matches: 6. CDR1 and CDR2 from the germline V gene are PRHDT and FYEKMQ (reference sequence). CDR3 residues: CASSTRDREQETQYF. CDR3 DNA sequence: TGTGCCAGCAGCACCAGGGACAGGGAACAAGAGACCCAGTACTTC.

This clonotype was detected many times. CDR3 sequence reads: CASKGTENTEAFF. The CDR3 DNA follows: TGTGCCAGCAAAGGGACAGAGAACACTGAAGCTTTCTTT. The rearrangement links TRBV12-3 or TRBV12-4 to TRBJ1-1; 7 bases are a match to TRBD1. The J segment lost 1 base and the V segment lost 7 bases, leaving 3 bases of the junction unmatched. This CDR3 is built from 13 residues.

This clonotype was observed many times. The rearrangement links TRBV27 to TRBJ2-3; D call uncertain. Germline V gives CDR1 MNHEY, CDR2 SMNVEV (reference sequence). With 5 bases removed from V and 0 bases from J, the gap between germline ends came to 21 bases. The CDR3 runs to 18 residues. This CDR3 reads CASSPLLLIPQSTDTQYF. The CDR3 DNA sequence: TGTGCCAGCAGTCCCCTATTACTTATTCCCCAGAGCACAGATACGCAGTATTTT.

This clonotype was counted ten times or more. The genes are TRBV12-3 or TRBV12-4 and TRBJ2-3; either TRBD1 or TRBD2 may supply D (6 bases each). The CDR3 has 17 residues. The germline V and J ends were trimmed by 0 bases and 2 bases, with 15 bases remaining between them. The CDR3: CASSLAEWGDITDTQYF. CDR3 nucleotide sequence: TGTGCCAGCAGTTTAGCCGAGTGGGGGGACATCACAGATACGCAGTATTTT.

This clonotype was found many times. The V call is TRBV19, the J call TRBJ2-7, with 11 bases lining up with TRBD1. The V gene end was trimmed by 7 bases and the J gene end by 2 bases; junction bases not matched to a gene: 4. Germline V lookup: CDR1 LNHDA, CDR2 SQIVND (reference sequence). The CDR3 covers 14 residues. DNA for the CDR3: TGTGCCAGTACCCCGGGACAGGGGGCCTACGAGCAGTACTTC. Translation: CASTPGQGAYEQYF.